Listed here are 17 T cell receptor beta chains from one sample, sequenced in a study of cytomegalovirus exposure and HLA in healthy donors. Use of 60 Vbeta and 13 Jbeta primers characterized the PCR. Data came from immunoSEQ multiplex PCR; TCRdb stores just in-frame clones and leaves some out. In the table there are about 120,000 clones, over 75% of which are singletons. Sequencing was performed on PBMCs. These receptors originate from a man aged 25-40 years in good health and CMV-seronegative.

This sequence joins TRBV6-6 and TRBJ1-1; possible D gene TRBD1, 6 bases. This CDR3 has 14 amino acids. V was clipped by 6 bases and J by 2 bases, with 13 bases between them. Looked up from germline, CDR1 is MNHNY and CDR2 is SVGAGI (reference sequence). As DNA, the CDR3 is TGTGCCAGCAGCCCGCCAGGGGCCAACACTGAAGCTTTCTTT. Residues: CASSPPGANTEAFF.

The V and J genes are TRBV14 and TRBJ2-5, with D perhaps matching TRBD1 (6 bases). The V end was cut by 6 bases, the J end by 4 bases, with 18 bases between. The CDR3 spans 15 residues. Germline V lookup: CDR1 SGHDN, CDR2 FVKESK. DNA for the CDR3: TGTGCCAGCAGTAATTTACAGGGAACGCGAGAGACCCAGTACTTC. As protein: CASSNLQGTRETQYF.

The chain uses TRBV5-1 and TRBJ1-5, with D perhaps TRBD1 (5 bases). CDR3 length equals 14 residues. The ends were cut back, 0 bases at V and 3 bases at J, with 7 bases in the middle. Germline V gene sequence: CDR1 SGHRS, CDR2 YFSETQ. The CDR3 DNA follows: TGCGCCAGCAGCTTGGGGGGCACCAATCAGCCCCAGCATTTT. This sequence encodes CASSLGGTNQPQHF. Variable domain in full (rest from reference TRBV5-1 and TRBJ1-5): KAGVTQTPRYLIKTRGQQVTLSCSPISGHRSVSWYQQTPGQGLQFLFEYFSETQRNKGNFPGRFSGRQFSNSRSEMNVSTLELGDSALYLCASSLGGTNQPQHFGDGTRLSIL.

The CDR3 nucleotides read TGTGCCAGTAGTAAGTCTAGCGGGGGGACAACCTACGAGCAGTACTTC. It encodes CASSKSSGGTTYEQYF. This chain uses TRBV19 with TRBJ2-5; 11 bases map to TRBD2. The J call may be in error: the DNA end matches TRBJ2-7 better. The germline V gene encodes CDR1 LNHDA and CDR2 SQIVND (reference sequence). This CDR3 comprises 16 residues.

The chain joins TRBV28 to TRBJ1-2, with unresolved D. Per germline, CDR1 MDHEN and CDR2 SYDVKM. V dropped 5 bases and J dropped 8 bases, with 27 bases sitting between them. This CDR3 region has 17 residues. CDR3 in amino acids: CASSLPRAPMATGGYTF. As DNA, the CDR3 is TGTGCCAGCAGTCTTCCACGGGCCCCTATGGCTACGGGGGGCTACACCTTC.

This clone was picked up a small number of times. The chain carries TRBV2 and TRBJ1-2; D is perhaps TRBD1 (6 bases). The CDR3 consists of 14 residues. V shed 7 bases and J shed 6 bases, with 18 bases lying between them. Germline V gene lookup returns CDR1 SNHLY and CDR2 FYNNEI. CDR3 loop: CASTPRGGRDGYTF. The CDR3 DNA is TGTGCCAGCACTCCGAGAGGGGGACGCGATGGCTACACCTTC. Combining the CDR3 with reference TRBV2 and TRBJ1-2 gives the whole variable domain EPEVTQTPSHQVTQMGQEVILRCVPISNHLYFYWYRQILGQKVEFLVSFYNNEISEKSEIFDDQFSVERPDGSNFTLKIRSTKLEDSAMYFCASTPRGGRDGYTFGSGTRLTVV.

The chain employs TRBV7-2 and TRBJ2-7, with 8 positions matching TRBD1. In germline, CDR1 is SGHTA, CDR2 FQGNSA. The ends lost 5 bases at V and 2 bases at J; junction bases unmatched: 5. This CDR3 has 14 amino acids. CDR3 protein: CASSRTGITYEQYF. In DNA, the CDR3 is TGTGCCAGCAGCAGGACAGGGATTACCTACGAGCAGTACTTC. Full variable domain (missing parts from reference TRBV7-2 and TRBJ2-7): GAGVSQSPSNKVTEKGKDVELRCDPISGHTALYWYRQSLGQGLEFLIYFQGNSAPDKSGLPSDRFSAERTGGSVSTLTIQRTQQEDSAVYLCASSRTGITYEQYFGPGTRLTVT.

This clone was recorded once. The chain links TRBV15 to TRBJ1-4; TRBD1 matches 7 bases. Germline CDR1 is LNHNV and CDR2 is YYDKDF (reference sequence). The trim removed 2 bases at V and 5 bases at J, leaving 11 bases unmatched. The CDR3 extends over 17 amino acids. The CDR3 here is CATSRSYRGGENEKLFF. As DNA, the CDR3 is TGTGCCACCAGCAGAAGCTACAGGGGCGGAGAAAATGAAAAACTGTTTTTT.

J is TRBJ1-3 and V is TRBV30, with TRBD1 matching 8 bases. The CDR3 is 15 residues long. The germline gives CDR1 GTSNPN, CDR2 SVGIG (reference sequence). J gave up 0 bases and V 4 bases, and 5 bases lay outside the gene matches. This chain's CDR3 is CAWTGGTSSGNTIYF. Here the CDR3 DNA reads TGTGCCTGGACAGGGGGCACGAGCTCTGGAAACACCATATATTTT.

J is TRBJ1-5 and V is TRBV6-5; D is unclear. Trimming shortened V by 8 bases and J by 5 bases, and 16 bases separated the two germline ends. The germline gives CDR1 MNHEY, CDR2 SVGAGI. This CDR3 has 14 amino acids. The CDR3 loop reads CASWTGVGHQPQHF. DNA for the CDR3: TGTGCCAGCTGGACGGGAGTCGGGCATCAGCCCCAGCATTTT.

This rearrangement joins TRBV18 to TRBJ2-7, with a tentative D call TRBD1 (5 bases). V lost 4 bases and J 7 bases, leaving 14 bases between the germline ends. The germline CDR1 and CDR2 sequences are KGHSH and LQKENI. This CDR3 contains 13 residues. This CDR3 reads CASSQTESVEQYF. The CDR3 nucleotides read TGTGCCAGCTCACAGACAGAATCGGTGGAGCAGTACTTC.

This clone was found once. This sequence joins TRBV18 and TRBJ1-2; 9 bases agree with TRBD1. CDR3 length equals 15 residues. The germline V gene encodes CDR1 KGHSH and CDR2 LQKENI. Germline trimming cut 2 bases from V and 3 bases from J; bases unmatched to any gene: 4. The CDR3 bases are TGTGCCAGCTCACCAAACAGGGGGCTCGACTATGGCTACACCTTC. It specifies CASSPNRGLDYGYTF.

The rearrangement uses TRBV5-1 and TRBJ1-4; TRBD1 is a possible D gene (5 bases). V lost 4 bases to trimming and J lost 8 bases, with 12 bases between them. CDR3 length: 13 amino acids. Germline lookup yields CDR1 SGHRS and CDR2 YFSETQ. The CDR3 spells CASSPGPGEKLFF. CDR3 nucleotides: TGCGCCAGCAGCCCCGGACCAGGGGAAAAACTGTTTTTT.

This clone showed up just once. This chain uses TRBV2 with TRBJ2-1, with 7 bases lining up with TRBD2. Germline CDR1 is SNHLY and CDR2 is FYNNEI. Trimming cost V 2 bases and J 12 bases; bases outside gene matches: 4. This CDR3 region has 12 residues. CDR3 sequence: CASSERRGMQFF. The CDR3 DNA reads TGTGCCAGCAGTGAAAGGCGGGGGATGCAGTTCTTC.

V gene TRBV9 combines with J gene TRBJ2-5, with 9 bases lining up with TRBD1. The germline V gene encodes CDR1 SGDLS and CDR2 YYNGEE. The CDR3 contains 18 residues. Losses at the gene ends were 0 bases for V and 7 bases for J; bases not matched to a gene: 16. In DNA form, the CDR3 reads TGTGCCAGCAGCGTAGACCCTCGGGACAGGGCTCACGTTGGGACCCAGTACTTC. This translates into CASSVDPRDRAHVGTQYF.

The rearrangement uses TRBV27 and TRBJ2-7; TRBD2 might be the D (6 bases). CDR3 length: 15 amino acids. V was trimmed by 4 bases and J by 1 base, leaving 14 bases between them. Germline CDR1 is MNHEY and CDR2 is SMNVEV (reference sequence). CDR3 region: CASSSRRAGSYEQYF. CDR3 bases: TGTGCCAGCAGTTCCAGGAGGGCGGGGTCCTACGAGCAGTACTTC.

This clone was found a few times. The gene calls are TRBV19 and TRBJ2-3, with 8 positions matching TRBD2. V lost 5 bases, J lost 5 bases, and 12 bases stayed unmatched. CDR1 and CDR2 from the germline V gene are LNHDA and SQIVND (reference sequence). The CDR3 length is 16 residues. This CDR3 reads CASSGSGGGSQDTQYF. CDR3 DNA: TGTGCCAGTAGTGGGAGCGGGGGAGGATCGCAAGATACGCAGTATTTT.